The source of this T cell receptor (beta chain) is a study of regulatory T cells in long-lasting Graves disease (dated by TCRdb to the early 2020s). Background on the whole study: Newly diagnosed Graves' disease patients had taken antithyroid drugs for less than 3 months. A total of approximately 35 samples underwent TCR sequencing: about 13 from persistent and approximately 20 from newly diagnosed Graves' disease patients. Persistent Graves' disease patients were compared with newly diagnosed Graves' disease patients by peripheral blood TCR sequencing and RNA sequencing. The study was conducted in China and was registered as a clinical trial. The research as a whole found: Only peripheral blood was studied, because thyroid tissue, the primary lesion, was inaccessible. TRBV28, TRBJ1-2 and TRBJ2-5 were preferentially used in persistent disease, while TRBV20-1 and TRBJ2-1 were favored in newly diagnosed disease. As a limitation, the authors acknowledged that the small sample size may reduce accuracy. Compared with newly diagnosed patients, patients with persistent Graves' disease had lower TCR Shannon entropy and fewer highly expanded clones, which suggests clonal expansion. Sequencing and analysis were limited to the TCR beta chain. Persistent patients shared more public clonotypes among themselves (around 2,500) than newly diagnosed patients did (approximately 900).

Explained via the paper, the time point label denotes: newly diagnosed GD, antithyroid drugs for less than 3 months. For both TCR sequencing and RNA sequencing, RNA was extracted from PBMCs in TRIzol. The diagnosis of Graves' disease followed American Thyroid Association guidelines. The patients came from an endocrinology department in Xi'an, China. Each patient gave about 10 milliliters of peripheral blood, collected in an EDTA anticoagulant tube. PBMCs were isolated by Ficoll Paque Plus density gradient separation without further T cell sorting. An Agilent 2100 Bioanalyzer and agarose gel were used to assess RNA quality, and a NanoDrop 2000 was used to measure RNA concentration. Library prep was done by multiplex PCR. The sample was run on an Illumina HiSeq 4000. TCR beta libraries were built with iRepertoire HTBI primers and Arm-PCR amplification of CDR3 regions. PCR products were gel purified before sequencing. Processing in the source paper ran as follows. Gene usage analysis of CDR3 amino acid clonotypes relied on the roughly 60 TRBV and 14 TRBJ segments identified across samples. COPE and FqMerger were used to merge the filtered high-quality paired reads into contigs. BLAST was used to align contigs to IMGT TRBV, TRBD and TRBJ reference genes, with CDR3 defined following IMGT. Highly expanded clones were defined as clonotypes with a frequency above 0.1%. Repertoire diversity was measured by Shannon entropy, and V-J evenness by the Gini coefficient. Clonotypes shared by more than one individual were considered public. Through fastp at Q25 and MiXCR, TCRdb rebuilt clones from the public reads, retaining in-frame beta chains. One record per CDR3 amino acid sequence lists the most common genes and DNA. The V and J calls were determined by TCRdb, not by the authors. The sample has about 540,000 distinct CDR3 sequences on record, about 13% of them singletons. The top ten constitute about 10% of the sample.

The CDR3 spans 14 residues, from the cysteine through the phenylalanine. Of the read, only the CDR3 DNA is kept; its 42 bases are in frame from base 1. Sequences DFQATT (CDR1) and SNEGSKA (CDR2) are obtained from the germline V gene (reference sequence). V has 0 bases trimmed and J has 8 bases trimmed; junction bases matching no gene number 6. This clonotype came up many times. What antigen it recognizes has not been identified. Per-base quality was not reported, and no clone a single base away is much larger than it. These data are also associated with another study on T cells in Graves' hyperthyroidism and ophthalmopathy. The second study, in turn, reports: A patient counted as having stable Graves' hyperthyroidism if no progression to ophthalmopathy occurred over 18 months of follow-up. The hyperthyroidism patients were between 18 and 65 years old and newly diagnosed, with a disease duration of less than 2 months. Exclusion was applied to patients with uncontrolled infections, other autoimmune diseases, pregnancy or lactation. Diagnoses relied on clinical symptoms, serum thyroxine and TRAb, thyroid ultrasound and orbital computed tomography. A first-round RT-PCR of the TCR CDR3 used the HTBI primer set with the Qiagen OneStep RT-PCR kit. Most expanded thyroid clonotypes (frequency above 0.001) were also detected in blood, suggesting blood repertoires may reflect thyroid immune responses. Ophthalmopathy was separated from stable hyperthyroidism by a 13 V-J signature model, with approximately 86% sensitivity and approximately 84% specificity obtained in cross-validation and 80%/75% obtained in testing. During validation, the model predicted progression to ophthalmopathy a median of approximately six months ahead of onset, with more than 60% sensitivity and less than 85% specificity. A discovery cohort of roughly 100 patients, 43 with Graves' ophthalmopathy and approximately 60 with stable Graves' hyperthyroidism, was used to find distinguishing TCR V-J signatures. Prospective prediction of ophthalmopathy was tested in an independent validation cohort consisting of 18 hyperthyroidism patients and approximately 16 patients who later progressed to ophthalmopathy. The approximately 90 discovery patients were divided at random into training and test sets in a 7:3 ratio. Thyroid tissue and blood T-cell repertoires from six Graves' hyperthyroidism patients were also compared in the study. After blood sampling, hyperthyroidism patients were treated with methimazole at a starting dose of 30 mg daily, and ophthalmopathy patients were treated with high-dose intravenous methylprednisolone. Libraries were constructed in a second round of multiplex PCR, after which size selection and purification were carried out. Paired-end sequencing of the libraries was performed with 100 bp reads on an Illumina HiSeq2000. SOAPnuke was used to process the raw data, removing reads that contained adapters or uncalled bases, had a mean Phred below 15, or lacked an exact match to the constant primer or identifier. High-quality paired reads were merged with COPE v1.2.5, and unique nucleotide sequences were defined as clonotypes. Clonotypes were aligned to IMGT TRBV, TRBD and TRBJ reference segments using MiTCR v1.1. Analysis was restricted to V-J combinations with a frequency above 0.0001, which covered just over 98% of repertoires. The TCS score was defined as the ratio of F50 (clonal expansion) to E x V (chaos), calculated using BLOSUM62-based TCRdist between CDR3 peptides within each V-J. Welch's t-statistics and random forest reduced 500 to 550 V-J features to 13, which were used in a naive Bayes classifier (R e1071). No statistical method was used to fix the sample size in advance, and group allocation was not hidden from the investigators. The paper reports TCR Vbeta CDR3 sequencing of more than 120 peripheral blood samples: fewer than 50 ophthalmopathy, 70 to 85 hyperthyroidism and 17 progressor patients.

The input for sequencing was peripheral blood mononuclear cells (PBMCs), taken at new diagnosis, from a patient treated with antithyroid drugs. The rearrangement joined TRBV20-1 to TRBJ2-1; TRBD2 agrees with 8 junctional bases. The clonotype comes from a man aged 25 to 45 with Graves disease. Donor details come from another sample of the same person, matched by shared clones. The nucleotides read TGCAGTGCTAGAGATACAGCGGGAGAACATGAGCAGTTCTTC. This is translated as CSARDTAGEHEQFF.